This passage covers 3 T cell receptor beta chains from one sample sequenced in a study of T-cell memory formation after mild COVID-19. A single record per CDR3 protein comes from TCRdb applying MiXCR to the 5' RACE reads. The data contain approximately 480,000 distinct CDR3 sequences, roughly 18% of them singletons. Sequenced input: PBMCs or a T cell subset sorted from them (not recorded which). The receptors shown here come from an adult woman who had mild COVID-19 (a few samples of this study predate the infection). Cell type and time point are not known.

The table lists this clonotype with many counts. The chain has TRBV4-2 and TRBJ2-7; 8 nucleotides match TRBD1. CDR1 is LGHNA and CDR2 is YNFKEQ in the germline V gene. V shed 3 bases, J shed 2 bases, and the junction held 3 bases outside the gene matches. The CDR3 covers 14 residues. In DNA form, the CDR3 reads TGTGCCAGCAGCCACACGGGACAGGCCTACGAGCAGTACTTC. Amino acid sequence: CASSHTGQAYEQYF.

The rearrangement uses TRBV7-6 and TRBJ2-3; 7 bases fit TRBD1. Germline lookup yields CDR1 SGHVS and CDR2 FNYEAQ. The CDR3 contains 16 residues. The J segment lost 0 bases and the V segment lost 5 bases, leaving 8 bases of the junction unmatched. DNA of the CDR3: TGTGCCAGCAGCGCACAGGGGCTATCTAGCACAGATACGCAGTATTTT. Translating gives CASSAQGLSSTDTQYF.

This clonotype was observed a few times. CDR3 DNA: TGCAGTGCTAGAGATGCCAGGGGCGGGGAGACCCAGTACTTC. As protein: CSARDARGGETQYF. V and J are TRBV20-1 and TRBJ2-5, with a weak D call TRBD1 (6 bases). Germline V gives CDR1 DFQATT, CDR2 SNEGSKA (reference sequence). This CDR3 comprises 14 residues. V was clipped by 0 bases and J by 5 bases, with 13 bases between them.